Below, 11 T cell receptor beta chains from the same sample are listed, as sequenced in a study of blood T cell repertoires in COVID-19. The protocol was immunoSEQ multiplex PCR, while the TCRdb copy is restricted to in-frame clones and leaves out a portion. Among some 320,000 clones listed, 88% were seen once. Sequencing was performed on peripheral blood. Receptors were obtained from a woman in her twenties or thirties who had recovered from COVID-19.

V and J are TRBV28 and TRBJ1-1; no reliable D call. V was clipped by 3 bases and J by 0 bases, with 11 bases between them. In germline, CDR1 is MDHEN, CDR2 SYDVKM. This CDR3 region has 15 residues. CDR3 protein: CASSFQAFMNTEAFF. The CDR3 DNA follows: TGTGCCAGCAGTTTTCAGGCTTTCATGAACACTGAAGCTTTCTTT.

This chain links TRBV9 with TRBJ2-2, with 11 bases fitting TRBD1. The germline CDR1 and CDR2 sequences are SGDLS and YYNGEE. CDR3 length: 17 residues. The V and J ends lost 4 bases and 7 bases, in that order; junction bases with no gene match: 12. The CDR3 protein is CASSPLGTGQGDGELFF. The CDR3, as DNA: TGTGCCAGCAGCCCGTTGGGGACGGGACAGGGGGACGGGGAGCTGTTTTTT.

This clone appeared a single time. The chain uses TRBV7-3 and TRBJ1-6; 9 bases match TRBD1. V lost 1 base to trimming and J lost 9 bases; unmatched junction nucleotides: 7. CDR1 is SGHTA and CDR2 is FQGTGA in the germline V gene. CDR3 length: 16 residues. This CDR3 reads CASSLRVGQGGSPLHF. CDR3 DNA sequence: TGTGCCAGCAGCTTAAGGGTGGGACAGGGCGGTTCACCCCTCCACTTT.

This clone is a singleton in its sample. This sequence joins TRBV19 and TRBJ1-5; D ambiguous. Germline-derived CDR1 and CDR2 are LNHDA and SQIVND (reference sequence). The CDR3 covers 14 residues. Trimming stripped 6 bases from V and 0 bases from J, with 9 bases between. CDR3 sequence reads: CASRGSYSNQPQHF. The CDR3 DNA reads TGTGCCAGTAGGGGCAGCTATAGCAATCAGCCCCAGCATTTT.

The rearrangement joins TRBV20-1 to TRBJ1-2, with TRBD1 matching over 7 bases. V lost 5 bases and J lost 8; bases outside the gene matches: 5. The CDR3 runs to 11 residues. Germline loops: CDR1 DFQATT, CDR2 SNEGSKA (reference sequence). The CDR3 DNA reads as TGCAGTGCTGGAACAGGGGACGGCTACACCTTC. It is translated as CSAGTGDGYTF.

The CDR3 protein is CASSSPGHKNTEAFF. DNA of the CDR3: TGTGCCAGCTCATCTCCGGGACACAAGAACACTGAAGCTTTCTTT. The chain recombines TRBV18 with TRBJ1-1; tentative D call: TRBD1 (6 bases). The CDR3 covers 15 residues. V lost 5 bases and J lost 1, with 14 bases in between. Germline CDR1 is KGHSH and CDR2 is LQKENI.

This rearrangement joins TRBV24-1 to TRBJ1-2; D unresolved. Trimming shortened V by 4 bases and J by 3 bases, and 8 bases separated the two germline ends. Per the germline V gene, CDR1 is KGHDR and CDR2 is SFDVKD. The CDR3 is 13 residues long. CDR3 sequence: CATSEAAYYGYTF. The CDR3 nucleotides read TGTGCCACCAGTGAAGCAGCGTACTATGGCTACACCTTC.

V gene TRBV19 combines with J gene TRBJ2-7; 8 bases agree with TRBD2. The germline gives CDR1 LNHDA, CDR2 SQIVND (reference sequence). The J segment lost 2 bases and the V segment lost 10 bases, leaving 7 bases of the junction unmatched. CDR3 length equals 13 residues. The CDR3 nucleotides are TGTGCCACCTCAGCGGGGGCCACCTACGAGCAGTACTTC. Protein sequence: CATSAGATYEQYF.

The rearrangement uses TRBV7-2 and TRBJ1-5, with no clear D. In germline, CDR1 is SGHTA, CDR2 FQGNSA. V was clipped by 2 bases and J by 0 bases, with 5 bases between them. This CDR3 is 14 amino acids long. The CDR3 nucleotides read TGTGCCAGCAGCTTACAGAATAGCAATCAGCCCCAGCATTTT. Translated: CASSLQNSNQPQHF.

The chain is built from TRBV5-4 and TRBJ1-4; 9 bases fit TRBD1. Germline V gives CDR1 SGHNT, CDR2 YYREEE (reference sequence). Trimming at V came to 3 bases and at J to 5 bases, leaving 5 bases not matched to a gene. The length of the CDR3 is 15 residues. CDR3 DNA: TGTGCCAGCAGCTCCCCCGGGACAGGGAATGAAAAACTGTTTTTT. Translated: CASSSPGTGNEKLFF.

This clone was picked up one time. The chain recombines TRBV4-1 with TRBJ2-1; 14 nucleotides agree with TRBD2. CDR1 and CDR2 (germline): MGHRA, YSYEKL. The CDR3 runs to 15 residues. Trimming removed 4 bases from V and 9 bases from J; junction bases left unmatched: 5. CDR3 coding DNA: TGCGCCAGCAGCCCGACTAGCGGGGGGGCCGGTGAGCAGTTCTTC. Protein product: CASSPTSGGAGEQFF.